This T cell receptor (beta chain) was sequenced in a study of blood T cell repertoires in COVID-19. Generated by immunoSEQ multiplex PCR, the TCRdb table keeps only in-frame clones and is missing some. The repertoire consists of around 95,000 clones, with 80% occurring once and the leading ten covering around 10%. CDR3 length: 13 amino acids. The V gene lost 6 bases and the J gene lost 2 bases, with 10 bases spanning the gap. The V gene's germline CDR1 is MNHEY and CDR2 SVGEGT. The chain has TRBV6-2 or TRBV6-3 and TRBJ1-2, with a tentative D call TRBD1 (6 bases). This clonotype was sampled from a woman in her seventies with acute or convalescent COVID-19. Sequenced sample: peripheral blood. CDR3 DNA sequence: TGTGCCAGCAGCCCCGACAGGAACTATGGCTACACCTTC. The encoded protein is CASSPDRNYGYTF.